This T cell receptor (beta chain) was recorded in a study of patients and donors after allogeneic stem cell transplantation. The CDR3 contains 13 residues. The J segment lost 7 bases and the V segment lost 3 bases, leaving 5 bases of the junction unmatched. TCRdb re-called the RT-PCR reads with MiXCR, one entry per CDR3 protein. The top ten clones hold approximately 5.9% of a sample with about a million distinct CDR3 sequences, 15% to 20% of them seen once. This TCR was recovered from a human donor who was either an allogeneic HSCT recipient or a stem cell or donor lymphocyte infusion donor (not recorded which). It is not recorded whose cells these are; they may come from a transplant donor. The sample comprised blood, either unsorted or a sorted T cell fraction (not recorded which). The genes are TRBV12-3 or TRBV12-4 and TRBJ2-7; 8 bases align to TRBD2. The CDR3 sequence: CASSLGTRGEQYF. The CDR3 nucleotides are TGTGCCAGCAGTTTGGGGACTAGGGGTGAGCAGTACTTC.